Listed here are 6 T cell receptor beta chains from one sample, sequenced in a study of T cell responses to AZD1222 COVID-19 vaccine. The repertoire was sequenced with immunoSEQ multiplex PCR; TCRdb's copy has only in-frame clones and lacks some. The table lists 150,000 to 200,000 clones, about 89% of them singletons. Here the sequenced sample was peripheral blood, taken on day 0 of AZD1222 vaccination. The source of these receptors is an adult in good health.

This clone was seen a handful of times. The chain combines TRBV19 with TRBJ1-1; D remains unclear. The V gene lost 5 bases and the J gene lost 11 bases, with 12 bases spanning the gap. Germline loops: CDR1 LNHDA, CDR2 SQIVND (reference sequence). The CDR3 is made up of 11 amino acids. The CDR3 coding sequence is TGTGCCAGTAGTTTTAGGGCATCGGCTTTCTTT. It is translated as CASSFRASAFF.

The chain combines TRBV5-6 with TRBJ1-2, with D perhaps matching TRBD1 (6 bases). The CDR3 is 15 amino acids. The V gene's germline CDR1 is SGHDT and CDR2 YYEEEE. Trimming removed 1 base at V and 3 bases at J, with 13 bases between. As DNA, the CDR3 is TGTGCCAGCAGCTTGTATGGGGGGGCGGACTATGGCTACACCTTC. Encoded protein: CASSLYGGADYGYTF.

This chain joins TRBV6-2 or TRBV6-3 and TRBJ2-7, with 7 bases lining up with TRBD2. The germline CDR1 and CDR2 sequences are MNHEY and SVGEGT. This CDR3 contains 13 residues. The V gene end was trimmed by 6 bases and the J gene end by 6 bases; junction bases not matched to a gene: 8. CDR3 in DNA: TGTGCCAGCAGCCGTGCGTGGGGGGGCGAGCAGTACTTC. Amino acid sequence: CASSRAWGGEQYF.

The chain recombines TRBV30 with TRBJ1-3; maybe TRBD1 (6 bases). V lost 5 bases, J lost 3 bases, and 8 bases lay in between. This CDR3 is 12 amino acids long. Germline CDR1 is GTSNPN and CDR2 is SVGIG (reference sequence). CDR3 residues: CAWRQDGNTIYF. The CDR3 nucleotides are TGTGCCTGGCGACAGGATGGAAACACCATATATTTT.

This clone was seen only a few times. CDR3 protein: CASSKGESSYNEQFF. For the CDR3, the DNA is TGTGCCAGCAGTAAGGGAGAGAGCTCCTACAATGAGCAGTTCTTC. The chain links TRBV6-4 to TRBJ2-1; tentatively, D is TRBD2 (5 bases). Germline V gene data show CDR1 as MRHNA and CDR2 as SNTAGT. The V and J ends lost 5 bases and 0 bases respectively, with 11 bases between them. CDR3 length equals 15 residues.

J is TRBJ1-1 and V is TRBV7-2; D ambiguous. Germline lookup yields CDR1 SGHTA and CDR2 FQGNSA. The CDR3 covers 14 residues. V lost 6 bases to trimming and J lost 9 bases, with 20 bases between them. Written as DNA, the CDR3 is TGTGCCAGCAGAAACGGGGAGTTCGGGATTAAAGCTTTCTTT. Protein product: CASRNGEFGIKAFF. The variable domain in full, with the rest retrieved from reference TRBV7-2 and TRBJ1-1, is GAGVSQSPSNKVTEKGKDVELRCDPISGHTALYWYRQSLGQGLEFLIYFQGNSAPDKSGLPSDRFSAERTGGSVSTLTIQRTQQEDSAVYLCASRNGEFGIKAFFGQGTRLTVV.